Presented here are 2 T cell receptor beta chains from one specimen sequenced in a study of glioma-infiltrating T cells. Amplification of TCR alpha and beta CDR3 regions from RNA used iRepertoire nested multiplex PCR. TCRdb redid the calling of the multiplex PCR reads with MiXCR, one entry per CDR3 protein. Among roughly 120,000 distinct CDR3 sequences listed, less than 30% were seen once. The specimen was glioma tissue, nonneoplastic brain tissue, or PBMCs (not recorded which). The origin of the receptors is a human donor with low-grade glioma or glioblastoma, undergoing nonglioma brain surgery, or in good health (not recorded which).

The rearrangement uses TRBV29-1 and TRBJ2-5; 8 bases map to TRBD1. Unmatched junction bases numbered 6, after V lost 0 bases and J lost 3 bases. CDR1 and CDR2 from the germline V gene are SQVTM and ANQGSEA. There are 15 residues in the CDR3. CDR3 sequence (DNA): TGCAGCGTTGAAGATTCGACGGACAGGGAAGAGACCCAGTACTTC. It encodes CSVEDSTDREETQYF.

This clonotype was observed at least ten times. The rearrangement uses TRBV28 and TRBJ2-1, with a tentative D call TRBD2 (5 bases). V was trimmed by 3 bases and J by 9 bases, leaving 6 bases between them. Per germline, CDR1 MDHEN and CDR2 SYDVKM. There are 11 residues in the CDR3. DNA of the CDR3: TGTGCCAGCAGTTTGGGAGTTGAGCAGTTCTTC. Translated, it gives CASSLGVEQFF.